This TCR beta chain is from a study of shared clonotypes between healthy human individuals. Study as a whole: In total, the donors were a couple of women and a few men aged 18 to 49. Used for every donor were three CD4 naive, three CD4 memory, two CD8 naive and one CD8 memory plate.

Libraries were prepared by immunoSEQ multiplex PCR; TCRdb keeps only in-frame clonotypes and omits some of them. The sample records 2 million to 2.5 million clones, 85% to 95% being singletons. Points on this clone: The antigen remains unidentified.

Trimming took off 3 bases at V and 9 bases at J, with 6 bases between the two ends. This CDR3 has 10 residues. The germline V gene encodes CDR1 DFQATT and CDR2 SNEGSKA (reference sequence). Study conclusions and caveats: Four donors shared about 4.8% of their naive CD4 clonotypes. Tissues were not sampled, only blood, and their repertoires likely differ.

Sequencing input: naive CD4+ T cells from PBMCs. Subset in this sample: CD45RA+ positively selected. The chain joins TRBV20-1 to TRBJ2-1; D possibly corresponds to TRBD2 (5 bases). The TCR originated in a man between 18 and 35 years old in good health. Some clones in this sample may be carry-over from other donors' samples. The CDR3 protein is CSASGIEQFF. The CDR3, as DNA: TGCAGTGCTAGCGGGATTGAGCAGTTCTTC.